This TCR beta chain was documented in a study of cytomegalovirus exposure and HLA in healthy donors. General study results and limits: Subsequent analysis revealed that first-cohort TCR clusters tended to co-occur in the roughly 120 validation repertoires. CMV antigen specificity of a few CMV-associated chains was confirmed in vitro. The classifier, whose performance was assessed in both the original and validation cohorts, reportedly diagnosed cytomegalovirus status with high specificity and sensitivity. Cytomegalovirus association was listed for 150 or so TCR beta chains.

As for this clone: Its antigen is not identified.

The V end was cut by 0 bases, the J end by 7 bases, with 14 bases between. Looked up from germline, CDR1 is SGHRS and CDR2 is YFSETQ. CDR3 length: 14 amino acids. Profiling relied on immunoSEQ multiplex PCR, and the TCRdb table lists in-frame clones only, not all of them. The table lists approximately 140,000 clones, roughly 81% of them singletons, with under 1.5% in the top ten. V usage is TRBV5-1 and J usage is TRBJ2-7; maybe TRBD2 (5 bases). Sample: PBMCs. The receptor was derived from a woman aged 25 to 45 in good health and CMV-seronegative. The CDR3 loop reads CASSLAGYTGEQYF. In nucleotides, the CDR3 is TGCGCCAGCAGCTTGGCAGGCTATACGGGGGAGCAGTACTTC.